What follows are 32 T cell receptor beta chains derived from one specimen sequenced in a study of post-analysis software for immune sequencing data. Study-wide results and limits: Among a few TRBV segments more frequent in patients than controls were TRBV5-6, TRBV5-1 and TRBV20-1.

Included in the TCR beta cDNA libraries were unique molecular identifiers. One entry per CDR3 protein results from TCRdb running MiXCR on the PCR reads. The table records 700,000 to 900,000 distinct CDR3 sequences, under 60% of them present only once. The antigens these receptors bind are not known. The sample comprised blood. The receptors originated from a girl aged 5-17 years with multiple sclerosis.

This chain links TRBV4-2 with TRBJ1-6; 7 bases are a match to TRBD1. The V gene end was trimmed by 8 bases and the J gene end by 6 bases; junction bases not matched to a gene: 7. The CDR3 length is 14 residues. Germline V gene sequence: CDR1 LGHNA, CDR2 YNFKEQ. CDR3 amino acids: CASSQGVSNSPLHF. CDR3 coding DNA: TGTGCCAGCTCCCAGGGGGTTTCTAATTCACCCCTCCACTTT.

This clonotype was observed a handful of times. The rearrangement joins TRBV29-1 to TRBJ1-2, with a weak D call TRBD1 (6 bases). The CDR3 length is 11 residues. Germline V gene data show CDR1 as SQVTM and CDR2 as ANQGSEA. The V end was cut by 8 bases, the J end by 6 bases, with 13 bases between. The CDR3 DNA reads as TGCAGCACCCCGGGGGCCGATGGCTACACCTTC. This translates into CSTPGADGYTF. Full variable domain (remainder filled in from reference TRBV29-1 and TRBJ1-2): SAVISQKPSRDICQRGTSLTIQCQVDSQVTMMFWYRQQPGQSLTLIATANQGSEATYESGFVIDKFPISRPNLTFSTLTVSNMSPEDSSIYLCSTPGADGYTFGSGTRLTVV.

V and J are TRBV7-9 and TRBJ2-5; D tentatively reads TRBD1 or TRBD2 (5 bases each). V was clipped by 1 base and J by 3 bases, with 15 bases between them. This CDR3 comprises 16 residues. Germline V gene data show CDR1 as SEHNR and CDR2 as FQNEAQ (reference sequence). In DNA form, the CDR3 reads TGTGCCAGCAGCTTAGATCAGGGACGAGGGGAAGAGACCCAGTACTTC. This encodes CASSLDQGRGEETQYF.

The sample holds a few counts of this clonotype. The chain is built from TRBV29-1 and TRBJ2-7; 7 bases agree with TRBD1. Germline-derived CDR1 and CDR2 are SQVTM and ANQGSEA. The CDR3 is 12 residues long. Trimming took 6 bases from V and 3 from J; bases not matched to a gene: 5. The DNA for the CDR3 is TGCAGCGTGGTGACAGGGCGCTACGAGCAGTACTTC. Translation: CSVVTGRYEQYF.

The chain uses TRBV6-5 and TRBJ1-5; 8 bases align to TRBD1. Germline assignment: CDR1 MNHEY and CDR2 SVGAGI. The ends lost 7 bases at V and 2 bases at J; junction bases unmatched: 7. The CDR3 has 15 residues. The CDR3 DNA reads TGTGCCAGCAAACGCAAGGGACAGGGCAATCAGCCCCAGCATTTT. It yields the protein CASKRKGQGNQPQHF.

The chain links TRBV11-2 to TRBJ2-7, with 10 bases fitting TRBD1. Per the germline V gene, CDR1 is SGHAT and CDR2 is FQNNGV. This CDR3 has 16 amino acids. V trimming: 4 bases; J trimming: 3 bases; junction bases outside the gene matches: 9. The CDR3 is CASSSRDGTGVYEQYF. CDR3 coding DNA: TGTGCCAGCAGCTCCCGGGACGGGACAGGGGTCTACGAGCAGTACTTC.

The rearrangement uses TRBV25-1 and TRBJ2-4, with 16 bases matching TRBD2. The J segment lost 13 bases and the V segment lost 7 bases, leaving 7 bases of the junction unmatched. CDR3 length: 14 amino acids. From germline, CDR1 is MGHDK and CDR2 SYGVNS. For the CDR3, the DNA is TGTGCCAGCATTGGGACTAGCGGGAGGGGTGAGCAGTACTTC. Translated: CASIGTSGRGEQYF.

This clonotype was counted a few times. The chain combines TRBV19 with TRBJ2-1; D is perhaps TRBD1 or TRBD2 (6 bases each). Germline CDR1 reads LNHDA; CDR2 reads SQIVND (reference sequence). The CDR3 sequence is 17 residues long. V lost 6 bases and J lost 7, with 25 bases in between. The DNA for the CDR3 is TGTGCCAGTAGGGCAGGGGACTCGCCCAACCGACGAAATGAGCAGTTCTTC. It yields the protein CASRAGDSPNRRNEQFF.

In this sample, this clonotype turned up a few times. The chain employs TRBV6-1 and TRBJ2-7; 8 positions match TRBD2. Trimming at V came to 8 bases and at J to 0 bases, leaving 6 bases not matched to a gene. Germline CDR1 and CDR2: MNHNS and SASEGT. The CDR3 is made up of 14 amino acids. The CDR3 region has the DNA TGTGCCAGCGACGAACTAGCGGACTCCTACGAGCAGTACTTC. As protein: CASDELADSYEQYF.

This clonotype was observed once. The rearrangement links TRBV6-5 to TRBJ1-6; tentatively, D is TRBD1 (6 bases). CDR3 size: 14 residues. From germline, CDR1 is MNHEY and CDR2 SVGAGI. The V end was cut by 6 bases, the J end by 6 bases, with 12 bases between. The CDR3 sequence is CASRIRGPNSPLHF. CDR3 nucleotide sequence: TGTGCCAGCAGGATCAGGGGACCTAATTCACCCCTCCACTTT.

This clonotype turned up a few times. Here the CDR3 DNA reads TGCAGCGCAGCAGGACAGGGAAACTATGGCTACACCTTC. Amino acids: CSAAGQGNYGYTF. The chain employs TRBV29-1 and TRBJ1-2; 8 bases map to TRBD1. CDR1 is SQVTM and CDR2 is ANQGSEA in the germline V gene. The CDR3 has 13 residues. The V and J ends lost 7 bases and 2 bases, in that order; junction bases with no gene match: 6.

The CDR3, as DNA: TGTGCCAGCAGCCTCTCCACCGGGACACGGGGGGCCTACGAGCAGTACTTC. This sequence encodes CASSLSTGTRGAYEQYF. The chain links TRBV14 to TRBJ2-7, with D maybe TRBD2 (7 bases). Trimming cost V 4 bases and J 2 bases, with 21 bases left between them. The length of the CDR3 is 17 residues. Germline V lookup: CDR1 SGHDN, CDR2 FVKESK.

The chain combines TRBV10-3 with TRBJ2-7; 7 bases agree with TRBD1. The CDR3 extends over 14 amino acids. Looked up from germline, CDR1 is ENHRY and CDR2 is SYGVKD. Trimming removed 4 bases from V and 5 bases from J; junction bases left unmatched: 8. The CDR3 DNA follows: TGTGCCATCAGTGGACAGGGAATTATACACGAGCAGTACTTC. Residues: CAISGQGIIHEQYF.

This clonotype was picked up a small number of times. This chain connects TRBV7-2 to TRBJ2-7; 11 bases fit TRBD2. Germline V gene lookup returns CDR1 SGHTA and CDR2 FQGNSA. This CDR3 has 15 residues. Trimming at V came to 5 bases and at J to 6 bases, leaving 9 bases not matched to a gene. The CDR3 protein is CASSPVGGLAGEQYF. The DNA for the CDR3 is TGTGCCAGCAGCCCGGTGGGTGGACTAGCGGGCGAGCAGTACTTC.

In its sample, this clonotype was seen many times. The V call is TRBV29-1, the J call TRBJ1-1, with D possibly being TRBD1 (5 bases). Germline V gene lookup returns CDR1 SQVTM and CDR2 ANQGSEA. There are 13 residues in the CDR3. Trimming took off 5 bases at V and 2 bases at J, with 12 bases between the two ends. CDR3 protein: CSVSLGTNTEAFF. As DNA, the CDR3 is TGCAGCGTTTCGCTAGGGACCAACACTGAAGCTTTCTTT.

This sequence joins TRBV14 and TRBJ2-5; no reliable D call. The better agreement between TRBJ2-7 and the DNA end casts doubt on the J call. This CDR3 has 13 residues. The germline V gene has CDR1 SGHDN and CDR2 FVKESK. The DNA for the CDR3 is TGTGCCAGCAGCCAACATAGCAGATACGAGCAGTACTTC. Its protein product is CASSQHSRYEQYF.

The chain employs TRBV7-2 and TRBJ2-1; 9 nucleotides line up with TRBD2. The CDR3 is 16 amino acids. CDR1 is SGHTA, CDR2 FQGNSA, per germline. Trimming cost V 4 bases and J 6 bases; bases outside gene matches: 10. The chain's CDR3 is CASSSGTSFGSNEQFF. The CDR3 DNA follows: TGTGCCAGCAGCTCCGGGACTAGCTTTGGGAGCAATGAGCAGTTCTTC.

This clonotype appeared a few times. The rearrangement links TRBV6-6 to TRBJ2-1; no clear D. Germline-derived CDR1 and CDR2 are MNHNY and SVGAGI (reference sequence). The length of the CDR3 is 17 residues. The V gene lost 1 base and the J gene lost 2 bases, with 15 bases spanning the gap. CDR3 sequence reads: CASSYYQTSLTYNEQFF. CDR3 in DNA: TGTGCCAGCAGTTACTACCAGACTTCATTAACCTACAATGAGCAGTTCTTC.

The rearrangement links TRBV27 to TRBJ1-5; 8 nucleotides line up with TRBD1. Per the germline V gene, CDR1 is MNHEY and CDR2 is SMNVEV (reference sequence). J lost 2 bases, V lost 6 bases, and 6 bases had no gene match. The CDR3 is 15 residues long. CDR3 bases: TGTGCCAGCAGCTGGACAGGGTCAGGCAATCAGCCCCAGCATTTT. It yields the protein CASSWTGSGNQPQHF.

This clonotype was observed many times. The CDR3 DNA follows: TGTGCCAGCAGCCTGGGGGTGCGGGAGACCCAGTACTTC. This translates into CASSLGVRETQYF. The gene calls are TRBV7-9 and TRBJ2-5, with D perhaps TRBD1 or TRBD2 (5 bases each). Germline CDR1 reads SEHNR; CDR2 reads FQNEAQ (reference sequence). The CDR3 extends over 13 amino acids. The V and J ends lost 5 bases and 5 bases respectively, with 12 bases between them.

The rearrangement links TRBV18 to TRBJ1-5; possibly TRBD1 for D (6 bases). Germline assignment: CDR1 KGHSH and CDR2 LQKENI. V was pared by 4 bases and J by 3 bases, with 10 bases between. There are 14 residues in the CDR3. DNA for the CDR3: TGTGCCAGCTCACGATACAGGGACAATCAGCCCCAGCATTTT. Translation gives CASSRYRDNQPQHF.

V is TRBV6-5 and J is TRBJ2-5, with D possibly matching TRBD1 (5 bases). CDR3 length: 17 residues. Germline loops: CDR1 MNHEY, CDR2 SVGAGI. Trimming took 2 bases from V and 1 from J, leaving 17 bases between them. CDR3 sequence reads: CASSYGSGFPGQETQYF. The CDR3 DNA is TGTGCCAGCAGTTACGGCTCAGGGTTTCCCGGCCAAGAGACCCAGTACTTC.

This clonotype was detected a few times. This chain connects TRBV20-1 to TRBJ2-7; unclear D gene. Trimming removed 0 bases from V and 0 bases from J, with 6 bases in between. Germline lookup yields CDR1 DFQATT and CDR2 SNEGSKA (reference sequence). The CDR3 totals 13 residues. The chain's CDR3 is CSARDTASYEQYF. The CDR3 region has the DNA TGCAGTGCTAGAGATACCGCCTCCTACGAGCAGTACTTC.

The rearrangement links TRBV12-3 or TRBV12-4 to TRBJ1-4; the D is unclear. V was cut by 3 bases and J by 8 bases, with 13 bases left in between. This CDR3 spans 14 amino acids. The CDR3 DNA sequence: TGTGCCAGCAGTTTCCATATATTGAGGGAAAAACTGTTTTTT. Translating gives CASSFHILREKLFF.

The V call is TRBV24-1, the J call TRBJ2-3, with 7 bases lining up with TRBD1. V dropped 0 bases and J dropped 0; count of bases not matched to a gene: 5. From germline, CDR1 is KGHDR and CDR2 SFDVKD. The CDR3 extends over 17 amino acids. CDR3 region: CATSDLDGQESTDTQYF. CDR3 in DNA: TGTGCCACCAGTGATTTGGACGGACAGGAGAGCACAGATACGCAGTATTTT.

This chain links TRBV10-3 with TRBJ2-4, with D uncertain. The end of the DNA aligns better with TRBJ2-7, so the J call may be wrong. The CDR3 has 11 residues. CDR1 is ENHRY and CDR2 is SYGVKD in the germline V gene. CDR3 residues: CAISEFYEQYF. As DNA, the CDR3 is TGTGCCATCAGTGAGTTCTACGAGCAGTACTTC.

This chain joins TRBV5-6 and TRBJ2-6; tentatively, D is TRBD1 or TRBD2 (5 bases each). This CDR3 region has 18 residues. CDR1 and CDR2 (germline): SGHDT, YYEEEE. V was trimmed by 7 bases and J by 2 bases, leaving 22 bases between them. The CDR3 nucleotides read TGTGCCAGCGTATCGGGGACGGGTCGAAGACCTGGGGCCAACGTCCTGACTTTC. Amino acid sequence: CASVSGTGRRPGANVLTF.

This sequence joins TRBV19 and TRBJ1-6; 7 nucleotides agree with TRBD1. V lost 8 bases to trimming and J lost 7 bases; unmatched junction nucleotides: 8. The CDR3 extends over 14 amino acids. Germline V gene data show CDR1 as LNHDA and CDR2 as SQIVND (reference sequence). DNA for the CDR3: TGTGCCAGTGGCTACAGGGGCTTAAATTCACCCCTCCACTTT. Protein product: CASGYRGLNSPLHF.

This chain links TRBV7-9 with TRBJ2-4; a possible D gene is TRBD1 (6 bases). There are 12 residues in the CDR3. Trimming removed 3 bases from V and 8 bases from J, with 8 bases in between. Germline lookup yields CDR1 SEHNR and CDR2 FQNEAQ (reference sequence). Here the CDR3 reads CASSLGADIQYF. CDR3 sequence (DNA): TGTGCCAGCAGCTTGGGGGCGGACATTCAGTACTTC.

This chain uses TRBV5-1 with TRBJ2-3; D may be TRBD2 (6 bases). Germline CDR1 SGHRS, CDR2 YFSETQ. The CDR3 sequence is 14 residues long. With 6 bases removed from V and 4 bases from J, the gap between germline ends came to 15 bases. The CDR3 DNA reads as TGCGCCAGCACCCTTATGGAGGGTGCAGATACGCAGTATTTT. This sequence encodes CASTLMEGADTQYF.

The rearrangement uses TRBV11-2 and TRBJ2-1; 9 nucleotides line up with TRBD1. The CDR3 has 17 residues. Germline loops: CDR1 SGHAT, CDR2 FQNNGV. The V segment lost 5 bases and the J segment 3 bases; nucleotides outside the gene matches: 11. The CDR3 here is CASSRQGVGQGYNEQFF. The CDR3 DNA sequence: TGTGCCAGCAGCCGACAGGGGGTAGGACAGGGCTACAATGAGCAGTTCTTC.

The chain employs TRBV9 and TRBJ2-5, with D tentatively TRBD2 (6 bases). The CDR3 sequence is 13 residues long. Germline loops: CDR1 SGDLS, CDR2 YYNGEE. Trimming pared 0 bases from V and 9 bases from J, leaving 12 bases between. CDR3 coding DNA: TGTGCCAGCAGCGTAGGAGGAACGGGAGCCCAGTACTTC. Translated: CASSVGGTGAQYF.